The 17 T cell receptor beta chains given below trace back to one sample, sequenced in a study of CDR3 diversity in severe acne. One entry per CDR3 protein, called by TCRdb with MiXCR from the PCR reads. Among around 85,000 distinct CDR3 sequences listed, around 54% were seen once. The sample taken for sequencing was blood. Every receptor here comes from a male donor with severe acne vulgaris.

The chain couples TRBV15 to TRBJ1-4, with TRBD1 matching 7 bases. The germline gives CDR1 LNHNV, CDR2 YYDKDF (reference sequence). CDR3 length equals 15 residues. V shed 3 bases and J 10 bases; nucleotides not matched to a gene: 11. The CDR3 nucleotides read TGTGCCACCAGCAGTTGGGACAGTGTTCCGGGAAAACTGTTTTTT. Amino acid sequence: CATSSWDSVPGKLFF.

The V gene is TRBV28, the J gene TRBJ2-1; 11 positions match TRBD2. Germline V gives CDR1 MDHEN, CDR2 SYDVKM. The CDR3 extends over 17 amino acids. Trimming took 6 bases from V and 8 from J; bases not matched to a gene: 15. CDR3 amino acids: CASSLGTSGFSGDEQFF. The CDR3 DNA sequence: TGTGCCAGCAGCCTGGGGACTAGCGGTTTCTCCGGCGATGAGCAGTTCTTC.

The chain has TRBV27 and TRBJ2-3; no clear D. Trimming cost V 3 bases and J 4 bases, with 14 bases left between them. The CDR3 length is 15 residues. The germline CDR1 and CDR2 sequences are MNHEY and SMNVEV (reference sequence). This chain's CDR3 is CASSLSNPSPDTQYF. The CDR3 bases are TGTGCCAGCAGTTTGTCTAACCCCAGCCCAGATACGCAGTATTTT.

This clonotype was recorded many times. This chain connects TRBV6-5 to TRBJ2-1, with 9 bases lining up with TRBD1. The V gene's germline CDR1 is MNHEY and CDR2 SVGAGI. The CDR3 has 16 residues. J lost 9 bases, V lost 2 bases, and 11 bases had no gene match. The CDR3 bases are TGTGCCAGCAGTTACCCCCTTGGGACAGGGTCCGGTGAGCAGTTCTTC. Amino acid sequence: CASSYPLGTGSGEQFF.

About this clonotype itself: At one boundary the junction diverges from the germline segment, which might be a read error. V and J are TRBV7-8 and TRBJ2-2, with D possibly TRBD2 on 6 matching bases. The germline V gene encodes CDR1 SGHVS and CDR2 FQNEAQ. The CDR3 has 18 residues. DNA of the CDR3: TGTGCCAGCAGCTTATCCCTACTAGAAGGGAGGTGGACCGGGGAGCTGCTTTTT. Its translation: CASSLSLLEGRWTGELLF.

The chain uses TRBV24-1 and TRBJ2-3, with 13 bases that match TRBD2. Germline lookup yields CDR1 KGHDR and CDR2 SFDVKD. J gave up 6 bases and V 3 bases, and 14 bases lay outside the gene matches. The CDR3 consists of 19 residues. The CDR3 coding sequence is TGTGCCACCAGTGATCCCTTCCCCCGGACTAGCGGGAGAGGGGATACGCAGTATTTT. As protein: CATSDPFPRTSGRGDTQYF.

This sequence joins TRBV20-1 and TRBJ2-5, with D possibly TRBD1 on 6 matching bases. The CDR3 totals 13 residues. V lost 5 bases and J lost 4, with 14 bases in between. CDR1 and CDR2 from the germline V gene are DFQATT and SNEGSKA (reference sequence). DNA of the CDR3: TGCAGTGCTTCCCCCGACAGGATAGAGACCCAGTACTTC. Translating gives CSASPDRIETQYF.

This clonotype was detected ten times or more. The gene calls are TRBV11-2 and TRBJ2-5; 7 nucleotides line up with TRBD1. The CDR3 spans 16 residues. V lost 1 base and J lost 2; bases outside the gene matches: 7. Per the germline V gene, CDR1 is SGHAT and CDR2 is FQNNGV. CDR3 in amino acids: CASSLARGQYQETQYF. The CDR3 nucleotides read TGTGCCAGCAGCTTAGCTCGGGGACAGTATCAAGAGACCCAGTACTTC.

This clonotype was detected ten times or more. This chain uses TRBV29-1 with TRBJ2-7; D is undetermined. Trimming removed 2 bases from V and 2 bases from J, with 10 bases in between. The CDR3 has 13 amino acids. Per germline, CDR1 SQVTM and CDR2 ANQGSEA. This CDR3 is CSVERAVTYEQYF. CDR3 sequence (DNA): TGCAGCGTTGAACGCGCGGTTACCTACGAGCAGTACTTC.

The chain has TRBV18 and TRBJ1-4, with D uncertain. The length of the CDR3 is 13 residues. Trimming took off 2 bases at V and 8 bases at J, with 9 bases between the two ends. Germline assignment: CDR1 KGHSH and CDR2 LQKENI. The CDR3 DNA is TGTGCCAGCTCACCAGAAGTTGAAGAAAAACTGTTTTTT. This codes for CASSPEVEEKLFF.

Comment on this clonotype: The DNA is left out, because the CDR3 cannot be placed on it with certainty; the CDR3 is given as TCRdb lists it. CDR3 loop: CASSETENTEAFFGQGTIYF. V is TRBV6-6 and J is TRBJ1-3; the table names TRBD1, a call not compared with the DNA. In germline, CDR1 is MNHNY, CDR2 SVGAGI (reference sequence). The CDR3 spans 20 residues, counting both ends.

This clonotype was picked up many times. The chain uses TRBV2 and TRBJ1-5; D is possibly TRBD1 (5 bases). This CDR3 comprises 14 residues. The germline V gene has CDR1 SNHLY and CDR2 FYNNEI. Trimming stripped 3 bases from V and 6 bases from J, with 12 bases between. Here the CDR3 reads CASSDGTNTQPQHF. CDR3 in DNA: TGTGCCAGCAGTGACGGGACGAACACTCAGCCCCAGCATTTT.

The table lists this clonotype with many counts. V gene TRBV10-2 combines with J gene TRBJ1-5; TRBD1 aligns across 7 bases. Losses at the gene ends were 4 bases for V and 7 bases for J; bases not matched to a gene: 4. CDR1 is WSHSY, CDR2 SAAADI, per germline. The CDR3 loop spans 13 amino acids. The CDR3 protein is CASSAEGAQPQHF. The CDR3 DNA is TGCGCCAGCAGTGCCGAGGGGGCCCAGCCCCAGCATTTT.

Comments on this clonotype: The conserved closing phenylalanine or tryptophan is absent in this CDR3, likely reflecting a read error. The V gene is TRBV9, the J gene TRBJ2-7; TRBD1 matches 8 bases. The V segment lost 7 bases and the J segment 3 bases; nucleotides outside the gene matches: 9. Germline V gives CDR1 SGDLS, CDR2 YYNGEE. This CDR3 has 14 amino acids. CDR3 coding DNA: TGTGCCAGCTCCTCGGGACAGGCGTTCTACGAGCAGTACATC. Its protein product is CASSSGQAFYEQYI.

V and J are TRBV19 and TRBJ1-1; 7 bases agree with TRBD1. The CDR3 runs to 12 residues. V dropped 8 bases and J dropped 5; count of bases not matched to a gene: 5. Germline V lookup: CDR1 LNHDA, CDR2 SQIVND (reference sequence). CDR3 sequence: CASPGRGTEAFF. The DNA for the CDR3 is TGTGCCAGTCCCGGCAGGGGGACTGAAGCTTTCTTT.

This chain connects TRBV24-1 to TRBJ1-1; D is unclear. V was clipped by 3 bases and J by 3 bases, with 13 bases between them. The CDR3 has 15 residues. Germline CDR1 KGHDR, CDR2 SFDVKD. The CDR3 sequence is CATSDPGDRDTEAFF. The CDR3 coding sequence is TGTGCCACCAGTGATCCCGGGGATAGGGACACTGAAGCTTTCTTT.

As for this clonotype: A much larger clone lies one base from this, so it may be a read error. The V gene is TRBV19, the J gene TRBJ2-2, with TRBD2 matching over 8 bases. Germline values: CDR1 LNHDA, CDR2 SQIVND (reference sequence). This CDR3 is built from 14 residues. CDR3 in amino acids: CASSTGRDTGGLFF. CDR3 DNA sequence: TGTGCCAGTAGTACCGGGAGGGACACCGGGGGGCTGTTTTTT.